Following are 4 T cell receptor beta chains from one sample sequenced in a study of control samples from healthy donors and cancer patients. Some clones are missing from TCRdb's copy, which holds only in-frame ones; the method was immunoSEQ multiplex PCR. The repertoire holds around 14,000 clones, around 77% seen once, with roughly a sixth in the top ten. Material for sequencing was formalin-fixed, paraffin-embedded tissue. Every receptor here comes from a female donor with lung cancer.

This clone was picked up a small number of times. V is TRBV27 and J is TRBJ2-1; no clear D gene. Between the trimmed V and J ends, which lost 3 bases and 8 bases, there was a span of 11 bases. Germline CDR1 reads MNHEY; CDR2 reads SMNVEV (reference sequence). The CDR3 runs to 13 residues. This CDR3 reads CASSFRGRYEQFF. The CDR3 DNA reads as TGTGCCAGCAGTTTTAGAGGTCGGTATGAGCAGTTCTTC.

This sequence joins TRBV5-5 and TRBJ1-3; D not certain. V lost 0 bases, J lost 4 bases, and 11 bases lay in between. CDR3 length equals 15 residues. Germline V gene data show CDR1 as SGHKS and CDR2 as YYEKEE (reference sequence). CDR3 loop: CASSLAPGKGNTIYF. The CDR3 DNA follows: TGTGCCAGCAGCTTGGCCCCGGGGAAGGGAAACACCATATATTTT.

The V gene is TRBV6-5, the J gene TRBJ2-2; 11 bases map to TRBD2. The CDR3 runs to 15 residues. Germline trimming cut 4 bases from V and 4 bases from J; bases unmatched to any gene: 2. CDR1 MNHEY and CDR2 SVGAGI come from the germline V gene. CDR3 nucleotides: TGTGCCAGCAGTTTTAGCGGGGGGGCCACCGGGGAGCTGTTTTTT. Translation gives CASSFSGGATGELFF.

The V call is TRBV19, the J call TRBJ2-5, with D perhaps matching TRBD2 (6 bases). The CDR3 has 15 residues. Per the germline V gene, CDR1 is LNHDA and CDR2 is SQIVND (reference sequence). V gave up 0 bases and J gave up 5 bases, with 13 bases separating them. CDR3 DNA: TGTGCCAGTAGTATAGATCCTACGGGGAGGGAGACCCAGTACTTC. Translating gives CASSIDPTGRETQYF.